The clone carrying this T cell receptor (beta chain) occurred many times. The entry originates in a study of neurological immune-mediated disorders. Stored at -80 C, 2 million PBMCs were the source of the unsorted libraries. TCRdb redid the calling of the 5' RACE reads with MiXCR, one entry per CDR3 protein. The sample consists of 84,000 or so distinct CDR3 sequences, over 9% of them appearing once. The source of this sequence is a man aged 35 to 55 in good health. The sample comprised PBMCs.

The CDR3 bases are TGTGCCAGCAGCCCCTGGGACAGTTCCTACGAGCAGTACTTC. Residues: CASSPWDSSYEQYF. The V gene is TRBV7-2, the J gene TRBJ2-7; 7 bases are a match to TRBD1. The germline CDR1 and CDR2 sequences are SGHTA and FQGNSA. V was pared by 5 bases and J by 1 base, with 5 bases of the junction left unmatched. The CDR3 is 14 residues long.